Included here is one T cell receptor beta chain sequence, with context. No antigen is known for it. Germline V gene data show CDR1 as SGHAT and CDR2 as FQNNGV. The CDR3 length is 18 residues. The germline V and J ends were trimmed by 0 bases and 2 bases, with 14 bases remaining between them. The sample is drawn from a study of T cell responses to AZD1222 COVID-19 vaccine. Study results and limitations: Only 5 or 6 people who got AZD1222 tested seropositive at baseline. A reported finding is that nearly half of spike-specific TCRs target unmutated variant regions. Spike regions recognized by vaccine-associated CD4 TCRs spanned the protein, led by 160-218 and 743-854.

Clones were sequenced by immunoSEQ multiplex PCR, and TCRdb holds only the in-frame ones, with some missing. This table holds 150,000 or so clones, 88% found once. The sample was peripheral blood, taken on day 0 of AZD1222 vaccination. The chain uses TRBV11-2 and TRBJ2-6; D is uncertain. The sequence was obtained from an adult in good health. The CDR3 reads CASSLDLGPLPGANVLTF. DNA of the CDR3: TGTGCCAGCAGCTTAGATTTAGGGCCACTCCCTGGGGCCAACGTCCTGACTTTC. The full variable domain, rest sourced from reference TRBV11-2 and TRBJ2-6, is EAGVAQSPRYKIIEKRQSVAFWCNPISGHATLYWYQQILGQGPKLLIQFQNNGVVDDSQLPKDRFSAERLKGVDSTLKIQPAKLEDSAVYLCASSLDLGPLPGANVLTFGAGSRLTVL.